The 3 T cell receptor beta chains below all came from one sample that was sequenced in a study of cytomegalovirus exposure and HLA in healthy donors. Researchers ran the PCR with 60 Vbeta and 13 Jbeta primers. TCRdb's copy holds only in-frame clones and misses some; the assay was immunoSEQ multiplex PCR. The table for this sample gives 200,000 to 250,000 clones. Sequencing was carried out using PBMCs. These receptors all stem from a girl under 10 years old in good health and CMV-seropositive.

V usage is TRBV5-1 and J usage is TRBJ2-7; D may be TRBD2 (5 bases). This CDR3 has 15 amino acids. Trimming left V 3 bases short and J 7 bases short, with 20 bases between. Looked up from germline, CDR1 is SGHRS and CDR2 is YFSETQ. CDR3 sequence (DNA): TGCGCCAGCAGCTGGGAGCTGACTAAAAAAACGGAGCAGTACTTC. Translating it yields CASSWELTKKTEQYF.

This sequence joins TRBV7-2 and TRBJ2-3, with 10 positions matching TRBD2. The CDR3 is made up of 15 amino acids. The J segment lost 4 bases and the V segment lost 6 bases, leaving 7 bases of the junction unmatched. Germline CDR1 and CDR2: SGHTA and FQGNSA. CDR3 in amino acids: CASSTSGNGADTQYF. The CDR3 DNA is TGTGCCAGCAGTACTAGCGGGAACGGCGCAGATACGCAGTATTTT.

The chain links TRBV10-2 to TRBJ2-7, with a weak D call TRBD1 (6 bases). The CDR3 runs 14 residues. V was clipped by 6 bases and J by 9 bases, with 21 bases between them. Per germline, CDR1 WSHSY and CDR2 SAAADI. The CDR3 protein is CASSLDRPSLGQYF. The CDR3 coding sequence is TGCGCCAGCAGCTTGGACAGACCTAGTCTTGGGCAGTACTTC.